The clone carrying this TCR beta chain was detected a few times. Its antigen is not known. Template switching added a universal primer site; cDNA carried unique molecular identifiers. MiXCR was run by TCRdb on the 5' RACE reads, yielding one entry per CDR3 protein. The sample has hundreds of thousands of distinct CDR3 sequences; approximately 9% are singletons. The data were taken from a study of identical twins. Findings and caveats of the study: Beta clonotypes that were abundant in cord blood contained fewer insertions, a pattern absent from memory repertoires.

V gave up 0 bases and J gave up 5 bases, with 10 bases separating them. The length of the CDR3 is 14 residues. Germline V gene lookup returns CDR1 MGHRA and CDR2 YSYEKL. The sequenced sample consisted of memory (CD45RO+) T cells sorted from blood. V usage is TRBV4-1 and J usage is TRBJ2-5; no clear D gene. The sequence was collected from a woman under 30 in good health. CDR3 sequence (DNA): TGCGCCAGCAGCCAAGATGGAGCCGTCGAGACCCAGTACTTC. Encoded protein: CASSQDGAVETQYF.